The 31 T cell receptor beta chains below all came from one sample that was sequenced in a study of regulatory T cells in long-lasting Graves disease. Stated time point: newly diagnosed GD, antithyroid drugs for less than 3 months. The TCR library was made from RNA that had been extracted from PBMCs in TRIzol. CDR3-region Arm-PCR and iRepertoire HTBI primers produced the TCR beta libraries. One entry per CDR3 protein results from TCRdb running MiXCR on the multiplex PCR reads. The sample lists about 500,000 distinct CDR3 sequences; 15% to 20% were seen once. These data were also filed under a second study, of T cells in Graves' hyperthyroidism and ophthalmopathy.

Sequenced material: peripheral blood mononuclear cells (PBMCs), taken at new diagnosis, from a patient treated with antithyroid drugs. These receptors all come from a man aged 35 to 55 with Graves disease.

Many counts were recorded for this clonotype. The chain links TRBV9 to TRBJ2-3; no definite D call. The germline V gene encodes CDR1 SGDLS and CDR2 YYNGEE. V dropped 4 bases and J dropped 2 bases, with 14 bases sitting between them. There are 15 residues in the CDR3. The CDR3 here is CASSIKGGVTDTQYF. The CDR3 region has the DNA TGTGCCAGCAGCATCAAGGGTGGGGTCACAGATACGCAGTATTTT.

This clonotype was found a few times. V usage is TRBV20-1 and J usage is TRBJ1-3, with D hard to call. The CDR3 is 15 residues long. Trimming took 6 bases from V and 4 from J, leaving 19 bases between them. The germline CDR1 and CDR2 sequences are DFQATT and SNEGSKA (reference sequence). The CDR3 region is CSATQKTGGGNTIYF. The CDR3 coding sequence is TGCAGTGCGACGCAGAAAACGGGAGGAGGAAACACCATATATTTT.

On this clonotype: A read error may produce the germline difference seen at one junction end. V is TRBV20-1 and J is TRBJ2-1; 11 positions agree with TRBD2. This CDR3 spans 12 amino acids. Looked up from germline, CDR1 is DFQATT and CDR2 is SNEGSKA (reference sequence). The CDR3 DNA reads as TGCAGTGCTAGAGACCCGACTAGCGGGATGCTCTTC. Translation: CSARDPTSGMLF.

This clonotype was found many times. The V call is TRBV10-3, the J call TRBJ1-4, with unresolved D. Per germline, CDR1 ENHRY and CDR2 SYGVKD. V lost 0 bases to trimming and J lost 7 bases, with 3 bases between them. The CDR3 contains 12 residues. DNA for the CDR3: TGTGCCATCAGTGAGTCGGGTGAAAAACTGTTTTTT. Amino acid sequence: CAISESGEKLFF.

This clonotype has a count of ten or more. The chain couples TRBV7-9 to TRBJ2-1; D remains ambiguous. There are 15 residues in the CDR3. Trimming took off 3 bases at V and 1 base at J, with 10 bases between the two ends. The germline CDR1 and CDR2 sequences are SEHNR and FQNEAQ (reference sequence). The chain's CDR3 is CASSLPTGSYNEQFF. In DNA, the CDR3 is TGTGCCAGCAGCTTGCCGACGGGTTCCTACAATGAGCAGTTCTTC.

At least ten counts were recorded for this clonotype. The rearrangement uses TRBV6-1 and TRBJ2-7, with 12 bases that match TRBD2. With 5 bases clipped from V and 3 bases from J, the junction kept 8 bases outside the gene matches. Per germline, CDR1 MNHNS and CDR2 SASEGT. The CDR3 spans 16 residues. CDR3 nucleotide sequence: TGTGCCAGCAGTCTTCTCCCGACTAGCGGGAGCTACGAGCAGTACTTC. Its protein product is CASSLLPTSGSYEQYF.

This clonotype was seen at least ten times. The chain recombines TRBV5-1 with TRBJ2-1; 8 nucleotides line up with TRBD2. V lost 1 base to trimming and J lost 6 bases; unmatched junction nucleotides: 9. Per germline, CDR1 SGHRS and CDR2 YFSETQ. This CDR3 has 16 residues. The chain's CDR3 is CASSLWAGRGGNEQFF. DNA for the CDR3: TGCGCCAGCAGCTTGTGGGCCGGGAGGGGAGGCAATGAGCAGTTCTTC.

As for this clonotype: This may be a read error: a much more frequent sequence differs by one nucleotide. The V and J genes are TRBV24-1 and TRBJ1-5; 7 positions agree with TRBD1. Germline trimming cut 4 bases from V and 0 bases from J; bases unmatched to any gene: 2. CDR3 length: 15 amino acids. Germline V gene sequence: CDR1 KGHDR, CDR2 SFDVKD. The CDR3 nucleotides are TGTGCCACCAGTGAGCCAGGGGGTAGCAATCAGCCCCAGCATTTT. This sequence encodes CATSEPGGSNQPQHF.

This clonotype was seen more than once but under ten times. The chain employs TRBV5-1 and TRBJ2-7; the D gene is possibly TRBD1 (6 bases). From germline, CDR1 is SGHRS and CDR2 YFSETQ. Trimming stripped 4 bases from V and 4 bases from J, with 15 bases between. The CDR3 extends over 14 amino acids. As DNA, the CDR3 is TGCGCCAGCAGCATCCAAACTACAGGGTACGAGCAGTACTTC. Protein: CASSIQTTGYEQYF.

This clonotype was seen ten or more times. CDR3 in amino acids: CASSSGTGRTDTQYF. The CDR3 DNA reads as TGTGCCAGCAGCTCAGGGACAGGGCGAACAGATACGCAGTATTTT. This chain connects TRBV7-9 to TRBJ2-3; TRBD1 agrees at 9 bases. The V gene's germline CDR1 is SEHNR and CDR2 FQNEAQ (reference sequence). V lost 4 bases, J lost 3 bases, and 5 bases stayed unmatched. The CDR3 is 15 amino acids.

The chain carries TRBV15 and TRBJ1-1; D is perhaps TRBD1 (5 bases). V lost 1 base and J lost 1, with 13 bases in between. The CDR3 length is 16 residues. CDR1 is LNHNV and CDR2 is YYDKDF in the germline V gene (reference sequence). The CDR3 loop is CATSRVKGTANTEAFF. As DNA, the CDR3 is TGTGCCACCAGCAGAGTGAAAGGGACCGCGAACACTGAAGCTTTCTTT.

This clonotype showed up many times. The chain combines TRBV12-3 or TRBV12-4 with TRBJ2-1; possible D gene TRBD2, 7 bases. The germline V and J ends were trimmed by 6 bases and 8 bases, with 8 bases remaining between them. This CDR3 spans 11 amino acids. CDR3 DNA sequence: TGTGCCAGCAGGCGGGGGCATGAGCAGTTCTTC. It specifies CASRRGHEQFF.

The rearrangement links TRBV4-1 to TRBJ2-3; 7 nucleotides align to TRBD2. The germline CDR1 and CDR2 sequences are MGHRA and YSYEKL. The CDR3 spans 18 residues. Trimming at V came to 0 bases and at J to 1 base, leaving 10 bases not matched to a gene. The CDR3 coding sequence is TGCGCCAGCAGCCAAGAGTTCGGGATGGGGGGGGGCACAGATACGCAGTATTTT. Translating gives CASSQEFGMGGGTDTQYF.

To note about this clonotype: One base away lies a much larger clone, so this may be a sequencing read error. The CDR3 DNA follows: TGTGCCAGCAGCCAAGCCAGCACTGAAGCTTTCTTT. Protein product: CASSQASTEAFF. The V and J genes are TRBV4-2 and TRBJ1-1; D remains unclear. Trimming pared 1 base from V and 4 bases from J, leaving 4 bases between. The CDR3 spans 12 residues. CDR1 is LGHNA and CDR2 is YNFKEQ in the germline V gene.

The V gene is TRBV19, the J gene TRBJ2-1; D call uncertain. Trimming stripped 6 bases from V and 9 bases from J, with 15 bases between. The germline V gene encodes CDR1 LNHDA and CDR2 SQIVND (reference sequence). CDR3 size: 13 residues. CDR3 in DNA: TGTGCCAGTAGAGGGATTGTCCTTCGTGAGCAGTTCTTC. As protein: CASRGIVLREQFF. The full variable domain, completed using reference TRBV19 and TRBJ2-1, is DGGITQSPKYLFRKEGQNVTLSCEQNLNHDAMYWYRQDPGQGLRLIYYSQIVNDFQKGDIAEGYSVSREKKESFPLTVTSAQKNPTAFYLCASRGIVLREQFFGPGTRLTVL.

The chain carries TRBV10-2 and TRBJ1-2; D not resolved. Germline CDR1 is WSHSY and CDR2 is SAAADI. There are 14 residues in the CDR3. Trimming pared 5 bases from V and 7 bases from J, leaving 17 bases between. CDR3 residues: CASSRSETRRGYTF. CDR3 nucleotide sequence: TGCGCCAGCAGTAGGAGCGAGACGCGACGTGGCTACACCTTC.

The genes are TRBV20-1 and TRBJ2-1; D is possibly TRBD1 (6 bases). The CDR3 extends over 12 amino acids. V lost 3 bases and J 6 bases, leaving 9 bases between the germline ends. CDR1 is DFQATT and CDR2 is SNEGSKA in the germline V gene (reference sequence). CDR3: CSASGGPNEQFF. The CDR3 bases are TGCAGTGCTAGTGGGGGCCCCAATGAGCAGTTCTTC.

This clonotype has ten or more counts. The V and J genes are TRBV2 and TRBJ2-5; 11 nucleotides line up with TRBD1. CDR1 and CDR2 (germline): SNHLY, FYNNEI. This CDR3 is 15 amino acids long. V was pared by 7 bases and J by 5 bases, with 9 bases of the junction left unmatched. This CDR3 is CASTSRTGGFETQYF. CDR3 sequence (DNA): TGTGCCAGCACAAGCAGGACAGGGGGCTTCGAGACCCAGTACTTC.

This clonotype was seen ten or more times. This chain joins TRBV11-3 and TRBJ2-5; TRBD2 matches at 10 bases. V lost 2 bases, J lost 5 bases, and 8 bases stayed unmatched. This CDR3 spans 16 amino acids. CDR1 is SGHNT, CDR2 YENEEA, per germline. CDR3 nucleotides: TGTGCCAGCAGCTTATGGTCGCTAGCGGGAGAGGAGACCCAGTACTTC. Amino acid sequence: CASSLWSLAGEETQYF.

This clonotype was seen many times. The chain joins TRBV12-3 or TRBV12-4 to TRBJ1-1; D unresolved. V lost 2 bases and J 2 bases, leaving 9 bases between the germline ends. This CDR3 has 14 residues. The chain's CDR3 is CASSLLGINTEAFF. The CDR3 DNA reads TGTGCCAGCAGTTTACTTGGGATAAACACTGAAGCTTTCTTT.

CDR3 amino acids: CASSQRTSGRERRNEQFF. CDR3 bases: TGTGCCAGCAGCCAAAGGACTAGCGGGAGGGAAAGGCGGAATGAGCAGTTCTTC. V is TRBV4-2 and J is TRBJ2-1, with 15 bases identical to TRBD2. There are 18 residues in the CDR3. Germline-derived CDR1 and CDR2 are LGHNA and YNFKEQ. J lost 7 bases, V lost 2 bases, and 9 bases had no gene match.

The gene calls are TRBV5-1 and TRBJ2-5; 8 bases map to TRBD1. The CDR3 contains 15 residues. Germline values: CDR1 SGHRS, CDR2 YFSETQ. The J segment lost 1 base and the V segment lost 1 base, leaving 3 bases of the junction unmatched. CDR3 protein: CASSLWDRSQETQYF. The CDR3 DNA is TGCGCCAGCAGCTTGTGGGACAGGAGCCAAGAGACCCAGTACTTC.

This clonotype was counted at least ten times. CDR3: CASSLTSGRSDTQYF. DNA of the CDR3: TGTGCCAGCAGTCTTACTAGCGGGAGGAGCGATACGCAGTATTTT. The chain employs TRBV27 and TRBJ2-3; 12 bases match TRBD2. Germline values: CDR1 MNHEY, CDR2 SMNVEV (reference sequence). The CDR3 extends over 15 amino acids. With V trimmed by 5 bases and J by 6 bases, 6 bases remained unmatched.

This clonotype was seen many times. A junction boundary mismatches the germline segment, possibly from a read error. DNA for the CDR3: TGTGCCTGGAGTAGCGGAACAGGGGCTTCCTTT. This encodes CAWSSGTGASF. V gene TRBV30 combines with J gene TRBJ1-1; 7 bases are a match to TRBD1. CDR3 length: 11 residues. Looked up from germline, CDR1 is GTSNPN and CDR2 is SVGIG (reference sequence).

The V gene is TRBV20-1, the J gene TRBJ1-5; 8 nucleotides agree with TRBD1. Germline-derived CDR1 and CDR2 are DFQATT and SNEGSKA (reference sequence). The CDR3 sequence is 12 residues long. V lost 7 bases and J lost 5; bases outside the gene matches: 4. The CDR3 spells CSVEQGDQPQHF. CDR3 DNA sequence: TGCAGTGTTGAACAGGGGGATCAGCCCCAGCATTTT.

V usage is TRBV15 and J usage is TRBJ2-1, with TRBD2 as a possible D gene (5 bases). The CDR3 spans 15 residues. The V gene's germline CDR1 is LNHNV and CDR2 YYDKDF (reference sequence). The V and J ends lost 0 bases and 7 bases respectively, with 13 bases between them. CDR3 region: CATSRDLGLSNEQFF. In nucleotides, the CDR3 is TGTGCCACCAGCAGAGATCTCGGACTTTCAAATGAGCAGTTCTTC.

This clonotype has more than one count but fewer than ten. The CDR3 reads CSARAPSGQETQYF. The CDR3 DNA reads TGCAGTGCTAGAGCACCTAGCGGGCAAGAGACCCAGTACTTC. V is TRBV20-1 and J is TRBJ2-5, with TRBD2 matching over 8 bases. The V gene end was trimmed by 1 base and the J gene end by 2 bases; junction bases not matched to a gene: 3. This CDR3 contains 14 residues. Germline V gene data show CDR1 as DFQATT and CDR2 as SNEGSKA (reference sequence).

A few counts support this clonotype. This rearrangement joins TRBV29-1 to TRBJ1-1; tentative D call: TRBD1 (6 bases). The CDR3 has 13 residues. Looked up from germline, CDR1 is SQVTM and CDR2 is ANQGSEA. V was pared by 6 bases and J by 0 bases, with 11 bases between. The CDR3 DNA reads TGCAGCGTAGCCGGGACAATGAACACTGAAGCTTTCTTT. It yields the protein CSVAGTMNTEAFF.

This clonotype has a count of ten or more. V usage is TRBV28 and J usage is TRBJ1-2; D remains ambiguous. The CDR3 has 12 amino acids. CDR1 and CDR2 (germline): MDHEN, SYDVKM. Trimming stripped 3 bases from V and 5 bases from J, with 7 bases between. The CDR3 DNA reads TGTGCCAGCAGTTTGGCGGAGTATGGCTACACCTTC. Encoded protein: CASSLAEYGYTF.

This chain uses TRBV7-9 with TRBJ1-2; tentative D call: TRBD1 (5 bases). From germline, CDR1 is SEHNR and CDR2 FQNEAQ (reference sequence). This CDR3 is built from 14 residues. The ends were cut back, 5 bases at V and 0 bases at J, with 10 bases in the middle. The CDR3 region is CASSPRGANYGYTF. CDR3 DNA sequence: TGTGCCAGCAGCCCCCGGGGGGCTAACTATGGCTACACCTTC. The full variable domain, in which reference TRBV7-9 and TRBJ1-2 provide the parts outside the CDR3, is DTGVSQNPRHKITKRGQNVTFRCDPISEHNRLYWYRQTLGQGPEFLTYFQNEAQLEKSRLLSDRFSAERPKGSFSTLEIQRTEQGDSAMYLCASSPRGANYGYTFGSGTRLTVV.

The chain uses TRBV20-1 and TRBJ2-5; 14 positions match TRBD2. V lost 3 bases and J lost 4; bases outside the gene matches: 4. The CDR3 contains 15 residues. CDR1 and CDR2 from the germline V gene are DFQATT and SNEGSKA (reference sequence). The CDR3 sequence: CSASRLAGGRETQYF. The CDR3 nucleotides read TGCAGTGCTAGTCGACTAGCGGGAGGGCGAGAGACCCAGTACTTC.